Listed here is a single T cell receptor beta chain. Its antigen is as yet unknown. All gene names here are mouse names. The CDR3 end falls 1 residue outside the read, so it is completed with the germline J gene. This record comes from a study of tissue T cells after allogeneic stem cell transplantation. Here immunoSEQ multiplex PCR was the method, and the copy in TCRdb shows in-frame clones only, minus some. This table holds under 8,500 clones, approximately 55% found once. Whole-study results and caveats: Shared clones across patients were few; motif clustering revealed tissue-specific shared signatures.

Indicated time point: mouse harvest day 7 after allogeneic transplant. The graft held 10^6 splenic CD5+ T cells and 10^7 T-cell-depleted bone marrow cells. B6 (H2b) cells into BALB/c (H2d) mice; tissues taken at day 7 or 14. The CDR3 consists of 14 residues. V lost 5 bases, J lost 2 bases, and 3 bases stayed unmatched. The germline CDR1 and CDR2 sequences are SGHND and FRSKSL. The chain carries TRBV15 and TRBJ1-5; 7 positions match TRBD1. The source of this sequence is a female BALB/c mouse given C57BL/6 T cells with graft-versus-host disease after an allogeneic hematopoietic cell transplant. The sequenced sample consisted of gut tissue. The covered CDR3 bases are TGTGCCAGCAGTACGGGACAGTACAACCAGGCTCCGCTT. Its protein is CASSTGQYNQAPL. The whole CDR3 protein reads CASSTGQYNQAPLF.